This T cell receptor (beta chain) is drawn from a study of blood T cell repertoires in COVID-19. Germline CDR1 MGHRA, CDR2 YSYEKL. V lost 4 bases to trimming and J lost 10 bases; unmatched junction nucleotides: 19. The CDR3 runs 18 residues. Repertoires were generated with immunoSEQ multiplex PCR, while TCRdb's copy carries only in-frame clones and drops some. This table holds about 200,000 clones, around 90% found once. The receptor was derived from a man aged 25-45 years who had recovered from COVID-19. Input material: PBMCs or T cells enriched from blood (not recorded which). This sequence joins TRBV4-1 and TRBJ2-1, with 10 positions matching TRBD2. Written as DNA, the CDR3 is TGCGCCAGCAGCCCGCATCGGCTAGCGGGAGTTGATATCGCGGAGCAGTTCTTC. Amino acids: CASSPHRLAGVDIAEQFF.